This TCR beta chain was observed in a study of blood T cell repertoires in COVID-19. Looking at the study overall: Acute and convalescent COVID-19 specimens originated in the United States, Italy and Spain. PBMCs, B-cell-depleted T cells, or T cells provided the cDNA or gDNA that made up the material.

Generated by immunoSEQ multiplex PCR, the TCRdb table keeps only in-frame clones and is missing some. Of some 250,000 clones detected, around 88% appear once; the ten largest clones hold roughly 3%. V shed 8 bases and J 4 bases; nucleotides not matched to a gene: 4. The CDR3 extends over 12 amino acids. Germline values: CDR1 LNHDA, CDR2 SQIVND (reference sequence). The TCR sequence derives from a woman between 25 and 40 years old who had recovered from COVID-19. The sequenced material came from peripheral blood. V is TRBV19 and J is TRBJ1-2; 7 positions match TRBD1. Here the CDR3 reads CASRQGLYGYTF. As DNA, the CDR3 is TGTGCCAGTCGACAGGGACTCTATGGCTACACCTTC.